This TCR beta chain was obtained from a study of shared clonotypes between healthy human individuals. TCRdb's table, derived via immunoSEQ multiplex PCR, lists solely in-frame clones and lacks some. The table lists about half a million clones, around four fifths of them singletons. The trim removed 7 bases at V and 1 base at J, leaving 5 bases unmatched. The CDR3 sequence is 13 residues long. Germline CDR1 reads SQVTM; CDR2 reads ANQGSEA. This TCR was recovered from a woman aged 35 to 49 in good health. Some clones in this sample may be carry-over from other donors' samples. The sequenced sample was PBMCs. The genes are TRBV29-1 and TRBJ1-1, with TRBD1 matching over 8 bases. The CDR3 reads CSARGTGNTEAFF. The CDR3 coding sequence is TGCAGCGCTAGGGGGACAGGGAACACTGAAGCTTTCTTT.